This record concerns one T cell receptor beta chain sequence. TCRdb re-called the 5' RACE reads through MiXCR, storing one row per CDR3 protein. The data show over 70,000 distinct CDR3 sequences, about 14% seen once. The CDR3 runs 17 residues. V was cut by 4 bases and J by 4 bases, with 22 bases left in between. Per germline, CDR1 LGHDT and CDR2 YNNKEL (reference sequence). This sample is drawn from a study of early T cells in non-severe SARS-CoV-2 infection. The V call is TRBV3-1, the J call TRBJ1-1; a weak D match, TRBD1 (5 bases). This sequence originates from an adult who was a healthcare worker with PCR-confirmed SARS-CoV-2 infection or an uninfected control (not recorded which). Sample: whole blood, taken at baseline. This CDR3 is CASSLDIEGEKGTEAFF. The CDR3 nucleotides read TGTGCCAGCAGCCTCGATATTGAAGGGGAGAAGGGCACTGAAGCTTTCTTT.